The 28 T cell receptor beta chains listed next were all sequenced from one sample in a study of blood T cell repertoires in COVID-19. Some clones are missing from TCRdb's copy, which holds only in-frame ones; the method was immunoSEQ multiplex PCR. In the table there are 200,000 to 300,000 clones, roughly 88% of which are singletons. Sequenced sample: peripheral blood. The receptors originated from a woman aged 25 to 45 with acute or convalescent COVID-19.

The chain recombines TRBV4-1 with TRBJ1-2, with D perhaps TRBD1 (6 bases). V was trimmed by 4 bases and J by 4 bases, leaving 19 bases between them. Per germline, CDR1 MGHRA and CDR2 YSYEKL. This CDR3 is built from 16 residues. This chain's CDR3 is CASSPLVGGRGYGYTF. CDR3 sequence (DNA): TGCGCCAGCAGCCCCCTGGTGGGGGGGCGAGGCTATGGCTACACCTTC.

The CDR3 sequence is CASSHGTSGYVVQYF. The DNA of the CDR3 is TGTGCCAGTAGTCACGGGACTAGCGGGTACGTTGTGCAGTACTTC. This chain links TRBV19 with TRBJ2-7, with 12 bases that match TRBD2. CDR3 length: 15 residues. V gave up 5 bases and J gave up 9 bases; unmatched junction bases: 11. Germline assignment: CDR1 LNHDA and CDR2 SQIVND (reference sequence).

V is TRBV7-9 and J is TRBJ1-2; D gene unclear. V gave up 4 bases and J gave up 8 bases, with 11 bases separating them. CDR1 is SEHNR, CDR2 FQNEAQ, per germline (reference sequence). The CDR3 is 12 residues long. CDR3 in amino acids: CASSSGVVGYTF. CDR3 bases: TGTGCCAGCAGCTCTGGAGTGGTCGGCTACACCTTC. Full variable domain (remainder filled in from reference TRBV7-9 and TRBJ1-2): DTGVSQNPRHKITKRGQNVTFRCDPISEHNRLYWYRQTLGQGPEFLTYFQNEAQLEKSRLLSDRFSAERPKGSFSTLEIQRTEQGDSAMYLCASSSGVVGYTFGSGTRLTVV.

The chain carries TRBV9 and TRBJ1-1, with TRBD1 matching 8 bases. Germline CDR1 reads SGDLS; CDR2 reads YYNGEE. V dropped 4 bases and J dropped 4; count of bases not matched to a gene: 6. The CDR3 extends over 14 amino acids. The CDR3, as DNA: TGTGCCAGCAGCAAAAAACAGGGGGTCACTGAAGCTTTCTTT. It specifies CASSKKQGVTEAFF.

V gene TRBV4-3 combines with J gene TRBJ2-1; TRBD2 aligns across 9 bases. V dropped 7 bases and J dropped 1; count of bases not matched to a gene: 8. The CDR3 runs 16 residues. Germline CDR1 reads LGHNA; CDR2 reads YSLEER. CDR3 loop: CASTPNSGSSYNEQFF. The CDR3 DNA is TGCGCCAGCACACCGAATAGCGGGAGTTCCTACAATGAGCAGTTCTTC.

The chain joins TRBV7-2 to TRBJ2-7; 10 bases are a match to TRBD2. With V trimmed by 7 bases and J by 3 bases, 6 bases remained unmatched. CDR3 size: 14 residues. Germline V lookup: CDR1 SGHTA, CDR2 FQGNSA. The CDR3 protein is CASTLRTSGYEQYF. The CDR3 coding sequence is TGTGCCAGCACCCTCCGGACTAGCGGCTACGAGCAGTACTTC.

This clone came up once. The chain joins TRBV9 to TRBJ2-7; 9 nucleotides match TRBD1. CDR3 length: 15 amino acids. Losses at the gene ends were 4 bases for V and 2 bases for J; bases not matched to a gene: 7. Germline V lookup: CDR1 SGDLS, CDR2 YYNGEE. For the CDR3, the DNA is TGTGCCAGCAGCTATAACAGGGGGCTTCCCTACGAGCAGTACTTC. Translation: CASSYNRGLPYEQYF. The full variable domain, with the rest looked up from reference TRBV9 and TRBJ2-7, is DSGVTQTPKHLITATGQRVTLRCSPRSGDLSVYWYQQSLDQGLQFLIQYYNGEERAKGNILERFSAQQFPDLHSELNLSSLELGDSALYFCASSYNRGLPYEQYFGPGTRLTVT.

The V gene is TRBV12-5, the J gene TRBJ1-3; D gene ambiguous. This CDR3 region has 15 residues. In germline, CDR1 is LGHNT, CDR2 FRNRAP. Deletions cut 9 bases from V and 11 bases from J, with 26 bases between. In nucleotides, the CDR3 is TGTGCTAGCGCCCTCGAGTTATCCACCCCCTCGGCCATATATTTT. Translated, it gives CASALELSTPSAIYF. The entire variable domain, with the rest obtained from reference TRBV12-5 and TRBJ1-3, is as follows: DARVTQTPRHKVTEMGQEVTMRCQPILGHNTVFWYRQTMMQGLELLAYFRNRAPLDDSGMPKDRFSAEMPDATLATLKIQPSEPRDSAVYFCASALELSTPSAIYFGEGSWLTVV.

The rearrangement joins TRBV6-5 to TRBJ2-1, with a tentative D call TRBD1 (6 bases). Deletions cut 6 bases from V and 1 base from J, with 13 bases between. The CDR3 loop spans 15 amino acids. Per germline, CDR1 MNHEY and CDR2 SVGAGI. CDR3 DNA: TGTGCCAGCAGCCAACGGGACATTTCCTACAATGAGCAGTTCTTC. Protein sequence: CASSQRDISYNEQFF.

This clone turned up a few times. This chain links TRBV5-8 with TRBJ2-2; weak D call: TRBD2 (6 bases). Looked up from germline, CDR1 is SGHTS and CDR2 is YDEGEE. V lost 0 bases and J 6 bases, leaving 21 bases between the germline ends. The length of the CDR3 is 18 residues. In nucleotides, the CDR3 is TGTGCCAGCAGCTTGGCCGGAGGGGTGAGGGAAACCCCCGGGGAGCTGTTTTTT. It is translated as CASSLAGGVRETPGELFF.

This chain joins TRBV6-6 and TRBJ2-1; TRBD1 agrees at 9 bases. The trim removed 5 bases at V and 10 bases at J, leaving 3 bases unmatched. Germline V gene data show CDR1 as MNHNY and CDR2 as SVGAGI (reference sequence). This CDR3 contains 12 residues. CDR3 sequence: CASSTGTGEQFF. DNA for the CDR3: TGTGCCAGCAGTACCGGGACAGGGGAGCAGTTCTTC.

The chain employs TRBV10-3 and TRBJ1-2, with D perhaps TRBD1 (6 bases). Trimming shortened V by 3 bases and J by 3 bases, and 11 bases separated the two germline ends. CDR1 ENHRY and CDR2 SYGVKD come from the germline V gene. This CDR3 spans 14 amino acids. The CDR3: CAISDGGADYGYTF. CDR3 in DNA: TGTGCCATCAGTGATGGGGGCGCCGACTATGGCTACACCTTC.

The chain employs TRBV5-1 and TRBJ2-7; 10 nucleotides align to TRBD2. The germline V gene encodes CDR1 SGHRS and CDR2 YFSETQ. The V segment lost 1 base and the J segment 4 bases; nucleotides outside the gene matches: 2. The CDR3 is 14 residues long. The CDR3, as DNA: TGCGCCAGCAGCTTGCCTAGCGGGAGTTACGAGCAGTACTTC. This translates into CASSLPSGSYEQYF.

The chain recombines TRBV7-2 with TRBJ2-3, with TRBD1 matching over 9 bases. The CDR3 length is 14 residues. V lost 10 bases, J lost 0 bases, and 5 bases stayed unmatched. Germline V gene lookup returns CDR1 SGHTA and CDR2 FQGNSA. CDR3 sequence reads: CATVDRGSTDTQYF. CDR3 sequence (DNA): TGTGCCACCGTGGACAGGGGAAGCACAGATACGCAGTATTTT.

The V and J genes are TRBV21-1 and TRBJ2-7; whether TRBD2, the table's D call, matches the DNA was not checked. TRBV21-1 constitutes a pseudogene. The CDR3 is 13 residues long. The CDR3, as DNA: TGTGCCAGCAGCGGGAGGGCCGACCACGAGCAGTACTTC. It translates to CASSGRADHEQYF.

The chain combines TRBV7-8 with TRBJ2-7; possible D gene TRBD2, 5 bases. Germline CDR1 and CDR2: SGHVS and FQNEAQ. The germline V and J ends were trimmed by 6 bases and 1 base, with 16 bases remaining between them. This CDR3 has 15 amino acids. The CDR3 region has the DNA TGTGCCAGCAGGCCCACGGGATTTGGGTCCTACGAGCAGTACTTC. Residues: CASRPTGFGSYEQYF.

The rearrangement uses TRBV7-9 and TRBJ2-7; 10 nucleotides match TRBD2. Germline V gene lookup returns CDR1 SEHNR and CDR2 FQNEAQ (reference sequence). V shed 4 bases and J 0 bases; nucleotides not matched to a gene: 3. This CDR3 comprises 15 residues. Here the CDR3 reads CASSSPSGSSYEQYF. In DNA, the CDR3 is TGTGCCAGCAGCTCCCCTAGCGGGAGCTCCTACGAGCAGTACTTC.

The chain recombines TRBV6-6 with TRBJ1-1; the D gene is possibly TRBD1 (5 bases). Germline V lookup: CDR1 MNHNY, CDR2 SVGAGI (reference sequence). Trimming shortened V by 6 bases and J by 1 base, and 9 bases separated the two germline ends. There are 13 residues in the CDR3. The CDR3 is CASRYDRNTEAFF. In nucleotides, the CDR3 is TGTGCCAGCAGATATGACAGGAACACTGAAGCTTTCTTT.

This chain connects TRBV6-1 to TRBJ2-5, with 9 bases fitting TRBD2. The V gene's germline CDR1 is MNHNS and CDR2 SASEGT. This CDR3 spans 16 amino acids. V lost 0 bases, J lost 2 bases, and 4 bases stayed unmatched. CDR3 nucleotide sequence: TGTGCCAGCAGTGAAGCTAGCGGGAGTGTACAAGAGACCCAGTACTTC. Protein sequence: CASSEASGSVQETQYF.

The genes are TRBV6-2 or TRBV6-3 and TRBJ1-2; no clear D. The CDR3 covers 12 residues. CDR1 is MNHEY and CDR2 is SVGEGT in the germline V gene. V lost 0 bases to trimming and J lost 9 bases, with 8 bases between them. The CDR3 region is CASSYSPRSYTF. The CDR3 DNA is TGTGCCAGCAGTTACTCGCCTAGGAGCTACACCTTC.

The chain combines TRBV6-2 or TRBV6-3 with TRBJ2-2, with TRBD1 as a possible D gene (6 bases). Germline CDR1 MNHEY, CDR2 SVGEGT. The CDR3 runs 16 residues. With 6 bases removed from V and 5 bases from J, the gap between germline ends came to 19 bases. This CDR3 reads CASSSKQGRRTGELFF. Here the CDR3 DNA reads TGTGCCAGCAGCAGTAAACAGGGTCGAAGAACCGGGGAGCTGTTTTTT.

The CDR3 here is CATSDYHRANTGELFF. CDR3 sequence (DNA): TGTGCCACCAGTGATTATCACAGGGCGAACACCGGGGAGCTGTTTTTT. J is TRBJ2-2 and V is TRBV24-1; perhaps TRBD1 as D (6 bases). The V gene lost 2 bases and the J gene lost 0 bases, with 9 bases spanning the gap. The CDR3 covers 16 residues. CDR1 and CDR2 from the germline V gene are KGHDR and SFDVKD.

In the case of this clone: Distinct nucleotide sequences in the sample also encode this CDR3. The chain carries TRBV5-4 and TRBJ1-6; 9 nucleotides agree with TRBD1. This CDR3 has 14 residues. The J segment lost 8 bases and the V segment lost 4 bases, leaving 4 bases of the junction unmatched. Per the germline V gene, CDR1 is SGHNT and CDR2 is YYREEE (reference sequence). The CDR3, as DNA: TGTGCCAGCAGCAAGGACAGGGGCGATTCACCCCTCCACTTT. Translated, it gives CASSKDRGDSPLHF.

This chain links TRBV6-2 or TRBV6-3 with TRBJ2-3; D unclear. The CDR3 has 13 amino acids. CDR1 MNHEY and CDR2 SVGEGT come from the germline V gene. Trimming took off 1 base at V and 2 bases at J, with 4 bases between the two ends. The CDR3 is CASSYYYTDTQYF. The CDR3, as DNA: TGTGCCAGCAGTTACTACTACACAGATACGCAGTATTTT.

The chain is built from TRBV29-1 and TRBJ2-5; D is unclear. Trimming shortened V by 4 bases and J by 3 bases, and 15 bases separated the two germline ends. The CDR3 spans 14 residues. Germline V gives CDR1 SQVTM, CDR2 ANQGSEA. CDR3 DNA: TGCAGCGTTGGGGTTCCGAGGCTAGAAGAGACCCAGTACTTC. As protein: CSVGVPRLEETQYF.

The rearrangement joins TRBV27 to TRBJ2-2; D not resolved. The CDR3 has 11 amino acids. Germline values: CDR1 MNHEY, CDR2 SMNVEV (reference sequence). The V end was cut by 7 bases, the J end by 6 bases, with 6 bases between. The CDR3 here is CASTLAGELFF. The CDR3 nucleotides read TGTGCCAGCACTCTCGCCGGGGAGCTGTTTTTT.

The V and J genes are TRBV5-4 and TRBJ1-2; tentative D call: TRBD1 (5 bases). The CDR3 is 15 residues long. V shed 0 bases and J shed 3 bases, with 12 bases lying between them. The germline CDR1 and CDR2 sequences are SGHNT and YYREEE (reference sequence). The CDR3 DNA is TGTGCCAGCAGCTTGGTTGGCAGGGAAGACTATGGCTACACCTTC. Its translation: CASSLVGREDYGYTF.

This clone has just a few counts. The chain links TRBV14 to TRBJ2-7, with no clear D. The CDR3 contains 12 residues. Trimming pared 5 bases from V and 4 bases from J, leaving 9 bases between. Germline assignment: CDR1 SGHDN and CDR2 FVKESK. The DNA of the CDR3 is TGTGCCAGCAGCTCAACATCTTACGAGCAGTACTTC. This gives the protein CASSSTSYEQYF.